The 27 T cell receptor beta chains below were found in one sample sequenced in a study of cytomegalovirus exposure and HLA in healthy donors (dated by TCRdb to 2016 to 2017). Library preparation employed the immunoSEQ multiplex PCR assay. The multiplex PCR relied on a mix of 60 forward primers for TCR Vbeta segments and 13 reverse primers for TCR Jbeta segments. Entries here come from immuneACCESS through TCRdb and include only in-frame sequences with V and J called. Some clones fail to appear in such tables; in the studies checked, an unresolved V gene covers under half of the shortfall, and the cause of the remainder is unknown. The table for this sample lists some 170,000 clones; around 79% of them were counted only once. Clones ranked in the top ten supply roughly 2% of the sample. Sample: PBMCs. The source of these receptors is a man aged 40-49 years in good health and CMV-seronegative.

This clone was seen a single time. The rearrangement joins TRBV5-1 to TRBJ2-7, with 7 bases matching TRBD2. Germline assignment: CDR1 SGHRS and CDR2 YFSETQ. V lost 0 bases to trimming and J lost 0 bases; unmatched junction nucleotides: 6. CDR3 length: 16 amino acids. The CDR3 here is CASSLGDLAASYEQYF. DNA for the CDR3: TGCGCCAGCAGCTTGGGGGATCTAGCGGCCTCCTACGAGCAGTACTTC.

In this sample, this clone turned up a few times. V gene TRBV5-1 combines with J gene TRBJ2-3, with D unclear. Germline CDR1 is SGHRS and CDR2 is YFSETQ. The CDR3 extends over 15 amino acids. V gave up 3 bases and J gave up 4 bases, with 15 bases separating them. The DNA of the CDR3 is TGCGCCAGCAGCTCCAAAAGACAACCGTCAGATACGCAGTATTTT. It translates to CASSSKRQPSDTQYF.

This chain joins TRBV25-1 and TRBJ2-1; TRBD2 agrees at 9 bases. Germline CDR1 and CDR2: MGHDK and SYGVNS. With V trimmed by 1 base and J by 9 bases, 4 bases remained unmatched. The CDR3 runs 14 residues. This CDR3 reads CASSEWVAGAEQFF. CDR3 DNA: TGTGCCAGCAGTGAATGGGTAGCGGGAGCTGAGCAGTTCTTC.

J is TRBJ2-1 and V is TRBV7-9; D gene uncertain. V was trimmed by 5 bases and J by 0 bases, leaving 14 bases between them. This CDR3 has 16 residues. Germline assignment: CDR1 SEHNR and CDR2 FQNEAQ (reference sequence). The CDR3 region is CASSEEVLSSYNEQFF. The CDR3 nucleotides read TGTGCCAGCAGCGAAGAGGTCCTGAGCTCCTACAATGAGCAGTTCTTC.

The genes are TRBV12-2 and TRBJ1-3; the DNA was not compared with TRBD1, the D call given in the table. TRBV12-2 is a known pseudogene. CDR3 length equals 18 residues. The DNA of the CDR3 is TGTGCAAGTCGCTCAGCGGAGGCAGGGGGCTTGCTTGGAAACACCATATATTTT. Its protein is CASRSAEAGGLLGNTIYF.

The V and J genes are TRBV19 and TRBJ2-5, with 8 bases lining up with TRBD2. V lost 1 base to trimming and J lost 2 bases; unmatched junction nucleotides: 9. The CDR3 has 17 residues. CDR1 and CDR2 (germline): LNHDA, SQIVND (reference sequence). The CDR3 sequence is CASSIAQSTSGQETQYF. CDR3 nucleotides: TGTGCCAGTAGTATAGCCCAGTCAACTAGCGGACAAGAGACCCAGTACTTC.

This chain joins TRBV28 and TRBJ2-2, with D tentatively TRBD2 (6 bases). CDR1 and CDR2 from the germline V gene are MDHEN and SYDVKM. The CDR3 spans 17 residues. V lost 5 bases to trimming and J lost 2 bases, with 18 bases between them. The CDR3 DNA is TGTGCCAGCAGTCTCCTGGGTGGTAGCGGAAACACCGGGGAGCTGTTTTTT. This codes for CASSLLGGSGNTGELFF.

This clone was detected only once. The chain carries TRBV27 and TRBJ2-1; 10 positions agree with TRBD2. The CDR3 is made up of 15 amino acids. Germline CDR1 is MNHEY and CDR2 is SMNVEV (reference sequence). V was clipped by 3 bases and J by 6 bases; unmatched bases: 5. The CDR3 protein is CASSFGASGSNEQFF. In nucleotides, the CDR3 is TGTGCCAGCAGTTTCGGGGCTAGCGGGAGCAATGAGCAGTTCTTC.

The chain is built from TRBV7-8 and TRBJ2-2; D ambiguous. Germline assignment: CDR1 SGHVS and CDR2 FQNEAQ. The CDR3 contains 13 residues. Trimming stripped 3 bases from V and 7 bases from J, with 9 bases between. CDR3 in DNA: TGTGCCAGCAGCTTCTTGCGAGACGGGGAGCTGTTTTTT. Its protein is CASSFLRDGELFF.

The gene calls are TRBV7-9 and TRBJ2-2; TRBD1 might be the D (6 bases). Germline V lookup: CDR1 SEHNR, CDR2 FQNEAQ (reference sequence). CDR3 length: 17 residues. Deletions cut 1 base from V and 4 bases from J, with 16 bases between. In nucleotides, the CDR3 is TGTGCCAGCAGCTTAGTCCTACAGGACAGCTTCACCGGGGAGCTGTTTTTT. Protein product: CASSLVLQDSFTGELFF.

This clone was counted between two and nine times. The chain recombines TRBV7-8 with TRBJ2-7, with a weak D call TRBD1 (6 bases). Trimming took off 5 bases at V and 3 bases at J, with 14 bases between the two ends. The germline gives CDR1 SGHVS, CDR2 FQNEAQ. This CDR3 is 14 amino acids long. CDR3 sequence: CASSLSGTFYEQYF. CDR3 sequence (DNA): TGTGCCAGCAGCCTATCCGGGACATTCTACGAGCAGTACTTC.

This clone was detected a few times. The V gene is TRBV19, the J gene TRBJ2-3; 9 positions agree with TRBD2. Germline V gene sequence: CDR1 LNHDA, CDR2 SQIVND (reference sequence). V shed 5 bases and J 2 bases; nucleotides not matched to a gene: 5. The CDR3 extends over 15 amino acids. CDR3 protein: CASSVTSGFTDTQYF. The CDR3 region has the DNA TGTGCCAGTAGTGTCACTAGCGGGTTCACAGATACGCAGTATTTT.

This chain links TRBV11-3 with TRBJ2-7; 12 bases align to TRBD2. The germline gives CDR1 SGHNT, CDR2 YENEEA. The CDR3 is 14 residues long. J gave up 3 bases and V 3 bases, and 0 bases lay outside the gene matches. This CDR3 reads CASSLTSGSYEQYF. CDR3 in DNA: TGTGCCAGCAGCTTGACTAGCGGGAGCTACGAGCAGTACTTC.

The chain links TRBV5-1 to TRBJ2-7; 8 bases are shared with TRBD2. Germline values: CDR1 SGHRS, CDR2 YFSETQ. Trimming took 0 bases from V and 4 from J; bases not matched to a gene: 6. The CDR3 has 15 amino acids. This CDR3 reads CASSLERLAKYEQYF. Here the CDR3 DNA reads TGCGCCAGCAGCTTGGAGAGACTAGCGAAGTACGAGCAGTACTTC.

The sample holds one count of this clone. V is TRBV11-2 and J is TRBJ1-4; no clear D gene. V lost 4 bases, J lost 7 bases, and 4 bases lay in between. Germline CDR1 and CDR2: SGHAT and FQNNGV. The CDR3 runs 11 residues. As DNA, the CDR3 is TGTGCCAGCAGCTCCGGTGAAAAACTGTTTTTT. Its translation is CASSSGEKLFF.

This clone was detected a few times. The J gene is TRBJ2-7, the V gene TRBV30; D is ambiguous. The CDR3 covers 13 residues. Between the trimmed V and J ends, which lost 2 bases and 1 base, there was a span of 9 bases. Germline CDR1 and CDR2: GTSNPN and SVGIG (reference sequence). The CDR3 region is CAWSYQVSYEQYF. The CDR3 bases are TGTGCCTGGAGTTATCAGGTTTCCTACGAGCAGTACTTC.

The V call is TRBV29-1, the J call TRBJ1-1, with TRBD1 identical over 11 bases. The CDR3 has 14 amino acids. Germline V CDR1 and CDR2: SQVTM, ANQGSEA. The V gene end was trimmed by 4 bases and the J gene end by 4 bases; junction bases not matched to a gene: 5. The CDR3: CSVGAGTGGTEAFF. For the CDR3, the DNA is TGCAGCGTTGGGGCCGGGACAGGGGGCACTGAAGCTTTCTTT.

This clone was detected only a few times. This chain uses TRBV29-1 with TRBJ1-1, with a weak D call TRBD1 (5 bases). This CDR3 has 14 amino acids. CDR1 and CDR2 (germline): SQVTM, ANQGSEA. Trimming removed 7 bases at V and 5 bases at J, with 20 bases between. The CDR3 protein is CSAATPGEGTEAFF. The CDR3 DNA reads as TGCAGCGCCGCAACTCCGGGAGAGGGGACTGAAGCTTTCTTT.

J is TRBJ2-7 and V is TRBV7-2; a weak D match, TRBD2 (5 bases). CDR3 size: 15 residues. The germline V gene encodes CDR1 SGHTA and CDR2 FQGNSA. Trimming took off 5 bases at V and 2 bases at J, with 16 bases between the two ends. The CDR3 protein is CASSASPPQTYEQYF. CDR3 nucleotide sequence: TGTGCCAGCAGCGCTAGCCCCCCTCAGACCTACGAGCAGTACTTC.

This chain uses TRBV25-1 with TRBJ1-5, with 8 bases aligning to TRBD1. Germline CDR1 reads MGHDK; CDR2 reads SYGVNS. The CDR3 covers 17 residues. The chain's CDR3 is CANHHPDPGQDNQPQHF. The CDR3 DNA is TGTGCTAATCATCATCCTGATCCGGGACAGGACAATCAGCCCCAGCATTTT.

DNA for the CDR3: TGTGCCTGGAATCCCAGGGTCAAATCCTACGAGCAGTACTTC. Translated: CAWNPRVKSYEQYF. The V call is TRBV30, the J call TRBJ2-7; tentative D call: TRBD1 (5 bases). This CDR3 region has 14 residues. The germline V gene encodes CDR1 GTSNPN and CDR2 SVGIG (reference sequence). V was pared by 4 bases and J by 1 base, with 14 bases between.

The V and J genes are TRBV4-2 and TRBJ2-7; D is perhaps TRBD2 (9 bases). CDR1 and CDR2 (germline): LGHNA, YNFKEQ. CDR3 length: 22 residues. V lost 4 bases and J 3 bases, leaving 37 bases between the germline ends. CDR3 region: CASSPPNIAGERSTGGRYEQYF. The CDR3 DNA reads as TGTGCCAGCAGCCCCCCCAACATAGCGGGAGAGAGGAGTACAGGGGGACGCTACGAGCAGTACTTC.

This rearrangement joins TRBV7-8 to TRBJ1-1, with unresolved D. CDR3 size: 15 residues. The germline gives CDR1 SGHVS, CDR2 FQNEAQ. Trimming left V 2 bases short and J 0 bases short, with 10 bases between. CDR3 sequence (DNA): TGTGCCAGCAGCTTAAACAGTCTAATGAACACTGAAGCTTTCTTT. Translated: CASSLNSLMNTEAFF.

The chain carries TRBV6-6 and TRBJ2-2; TRBD2 might be the D (6 bases). The CDR3 contains 16 residues. The germline V gene encodes CDR1 MNHNY and CDR2 SVGAGI (reference sequence). The ends were cut back, 5 bases at V and 4 bases at J, with 17 bases in the middle. CDR3 DNA sequence: TGTGCCAGCAGTCCAGGAGGGGAAGGGCGCACCGGGGAGCTGTTTTTT. It translates to CASSPGGEGRTGELFF.

J is TRBJ2-5 and V is TRBV29-1; 14 bases line up with TRBD2. This CDR3 has 15 amino acids. Germline V lookup: CDR1 SQVTM, CDR2 ANQGSEA. V lost 5 bases to trimming and J lost 5 bases; unmatched junction nucleotides: 7. The CDR3 region is CSVRGTSGREETQYF. The DNA for the CDR3 is TGCAGCGTTAGGGGGACTAGCGGGAGAGAGGAGACCCAGTACTTC.

The CDR3: CATSRDRATGELFF. CDR3 nucleotide sequence: TGTGCCACCAGCAGGGACAGGGCCACCGGGGAGCTGTTTTTT. V and J are TRBV15 and TRBJ2-2; 8 nucleotides match TRBD1. Germline loops: CDR1 LNHNV, CDR2 YYDKDF (reference sequence). The CDR3 has 14 residues. V shed 3 bases, J shed 4 bases, and the junction held 1 base outside the gene matches.

Remarks on this clone: A read error may account for a junction end that differs from germline. The CDR3 region has the DNA TGTTCCAGCAGCCTAATAAACACTGAAGCTTTCTTT. Its protein is CSSSLINTEAFF. The V and J genes are TRBV7-9 and TRBJ1-1, with D unresolved. The CDR3 loop spans 12 amino acids. Germline CDR1 is SEHNR and CDR2 is FQNEAQ (reference sequence).